Described below is a single TCR beta chain sequence and its context. The data originate from a study of Ad26.COV2.S vaccination and SARS-CoV-2 variants. Study information: In the COV1001 trial, the donor was in the Ad26.COV2.S arm. Administration of Ad26.COV2.S was intramuscular, either once or twice 56 days apart.

Treatment defined: approximately 18 received Ad26.COV2.S at low or high dose, single or two shots; about 5 received placebo; per-sample allocation not given. Each sample was drawn 63 days after the first injection (of vaccine or placebo). Aged 18-55 years, donor was enrolled in Boston in 2020. The CDR3 totals 15 residues. Trimming at V came to 1 base and at J to 5 bases, leaving 5 bases not matched to a gene. CDR1 and CDR2 (germline): SGHRS, YFSETQ. Clones were sequenced by immunoSEQ multiplex PCR, and TCRdb holds only the in-frame ones, with some missing. The repertoire holds some 390,000 clones, about 91% seen once, with 1.5% to 2% in the top ten.

The genes are TRBV5-1 and TRBJ2-7; TRBD2 matches at 11 bases. This receptor was taken from a person between 18 and 59 years old who received the Ad26.COV2.S COVID-19 vaccine or a placebo. The sequences come from peripheral blood, collected in a trial of Ad26.COV2.S vaccine versus placebo. The CDR3 loop reads CASSLTSGSGDEQYF. The CDR3 nucleotides are TGCGCCAGCAGCTTGACTAGCGGGAGTGGTGACGAGCAGTACTTC.